Below are 20 T cell receptor beta chains sequenced from a single sample in a study of T cell clonality in common variable immunodeficiency. Profiling relied on immunoSEQ multiplex PCR, and the TCRdb table lists in-frame clones only, not all of them. The sample contains tens of thousands of clones, none of them singletons. Sequenced sample: peripheral blood mononuclear cells. These receptor sequences come from a person between 18 and 75 years old in good health.

As concerns this clone: Sequencing ends 3 residues short of the CDR3 end; the germline J gene provides the rest. V is TRBV7-9 and J is TRBJ1-1; maybe TRBD1 (5 bases). CDR1 and CDR2 from the germline V gene are SEHNR and FQNEAQ (reference sequence). The CDR3 totals 14 residues. V lost 5 bases, J lost 4 bases, and 14 bases lay in between. CDR3 DNA (partial): TGTGCCAGCAGCCTTGGGGGGGGGACCACTGAA. Amino acid sequence: CASSLGGGTTE. The complete CDR3 protein is CASSLGGGTTEAFF.

In regard to this clone: The CDR3 end is not reached by the read, which stops 3 residues before it; the germline J gene fills it in. This sequence joins TRBV30 and TRBJ1-2; possible D gene TRBD1, 6 bases. Germline CDR1 reads GTSNPN; CDR2 reads SVGIG (reference sequence). The germline V and J ends were trimmed by 4 bases and 4 bases, with 10 bases remaining between them. This CDR3 has 12 residues. The CDR3 spells CAWTTGRYGYTF. The sequenced part of the CDR3 DNA is TGTGCCTGGACAACAGGGCGCTATGGC.

This clone was picked up many times. The sequence runs out 3 residues before the end of the CDR3; the remainder is reconstructed from the germline J gene. V and J are TRBV28 and TRBJ2-7; D not certain. V was pared by 6 bases and J by 2 bases, with 14 bases between. Germline CDR1 is MDHEN and CDR2 is SYDVKM. CDR3 length: 14 residues. Partial CDR3 DNA: TGTGCCAGCAGCCCTGGCTGGAGCGCCTACGAG. As protein: CASSPGWSAYE. In full, the CDR3 reads CASSPGWSAYEQYF.

In this sample, this clone turned up many times. The read terminates 3 residues ahead of where the CDR3 ends, so the germline J gene completes it. The chain recombines TRBV6-1 with TRBJ1-2; D gene uncertain. Trimming took off 4 bases at V and 7 bases at J, with 13 bases between the two ends. The length of the CDR3 is 13 residues. The germline CDR1 and CDR2 sequences are MNHNS and SASEGT. Incomplete CDR3 DNA: TGTGCCAGCAGTGGATACAGAGACCGTGGC. It translates to CASSGYRDRG. In full, the CDR3 is CASSGYRDRGYTF.

This clone was picked up a small number of times. The CDR3 bases that were read are TGTGCCAGCAGCGCCAATTCGCTGGGACAGGTACAAGAGACG. This translates into CASSANSLGQVQET. The full CDR3 protein is CASSANSLGQVQETQYF. The genes are TRBV13 and TRBJ2-3; 8 bases are shared with TRBD1. The CDR3 end lies 3 residues beyond the end of the read and is filled in from the germline J gene. The CDR3 runs 17 residues. CDR1 and CDR2 from the germline V gene are PRHDT and FYEKMQ (reference sequence).

Regarding this clone: It is likely a read error: a sequence one base away is far more abundant. The CDR3 goes on 3 residues after the read ends, and that part is filled in from the germline J gene. The chain couples TRBV30 to TRBJ2-5; 15 nucleotides match TRBD2. The germline CDR1 and CDR2 sequences are GTSNPN and SVGIG (reference sequence). The CDR3 loop spans 16 amino acids. CDR3 DNA (partial): TGTGCCTCGAGTGCCGGACTAGCGGGAGGGCTAGAGACC. Amino acid sequence: CASSAGLAGGLET. The whole CDR3 sequence is CASSAGLAGGLETQYF.

This clone occurred many times. The read comes to an end 3 residues before the CDR3 does, leaving the germline J gene to fill in the end. The chain employs TRBV5-4 and TRBJ2-3, with 9 positions matching TRBD2. The CDR3 is 15 amino acids. Germline loops: CDR1 SGHNT, CDR2 YYREEE (reference sequence). CDR3 amino acids: CASRIAGVIQETQYF. The DNA read from the CDR3 is TGTGCCAGCAGAATAGCGGGAGTTATACAAGAGACG.

This clone was seen many times. The CDR3 end lies 3 residues beyond the end of the read and is filled in from the germline J gene. The V call is TRBV20-1, the J call TRBJ2-7; D assignment may be TRBD1 or TRBD2 (6 bases each). The CDR3 runs to 13 residues. Germline V gives CDR1 DFQATT, CDR2 SNEGSKA (reference sequence). Here the CDR3 reads CSFGGGSSYEQYF. The DNA read from the CDR3 is TGCAGCTTCGGAGGGGGAAGCTCCTACGAG.

Of note for this clone: The CDR3 end falls 3 residues outside the read, so it is completed with the germline J gene. V and J are TRBV30 and TRBJ2-2; the match to TRBD1 covers 7 bases. The CDR3 loop spans 10 amino acids. CDR1 GTSNPN and CDR2 SVGIG come from the germline V gene (reference sequence). The DNA read from the CDR3 is TGTGCCTGGAAAGGGGACAGG. Translated: CAWKGDR. The whole CDR3 region reads CAWKGDRLFF.

This clone was picked up many times. The read terminates 3 residues ahead of where the CDR3 ends, so the germline J gene completes it. The V call is TRBV7-9, the J call TRBJ1-1; D perhaps matches TRBD1 (6 bases). V lost 1 base to trimming and J lost 4 bases, with 7 bases between them. CDR3 length equals 13 residues. The germline CDR1 and CDR2 sequences are SEHNR and FQNEAQ (reference sequence). The chain's CDR3 is CASSLEGGTEAFF. CDR3 DNA (partial): TGTGCCAGCAGCTTAGAAGGGGGCACTGAA.

In this sample, this clone turned up many times. The read stops 3 residues short of the end of the CDR3; the missing end is completed from the germline J gene. The chain carries TRBV30 and TRBJ1-4; the D is unclear. Germline V lookup: CDR1 GTSNPN, CDR2 SVGIG (reference sequence). V was trimmed by 4 bases and J by 5 bases, leaving 11 bases between them. The CDR3 totals 13 residues. The part of the CDR3 DNA that was read is TGTGCCTGGAATGCGGGGATCAATGAAAAA. Amino acids: CAWNAGINEK. From start to end, the CDR3 is CAWNAGINEKLFF.

There are many counts of this clone. The CDR3 extends 3 residues past the end of the read, so its final part is completed from the germline J gene. The genes are TRBV19 and TRBJ2-1; a possible D gene is TRBD2 (5 bases). V was pared by 5 bases and J by 0 bases, with 11 bases between. The CDR3 totals 15 residues. Germline loops: CDR1 LNHDA, CDR2 SQIVND (reference sequence). Partial CDR3 DNA: TGTGCCAGTAGTGGGCTAGCCGACTCCTACAATGAG. Amino acid sequence: CASSGLADSYNE. The CDR3 as a whole reads CASSGLADSYNEQFF.

In this sample, this clone turned up many times. The read ends 3 residues shy of where the CDR3 ends; the end is completed using the germline J gene. V usage is TRBV19 and J usage is TRBJ2-1; 9 bases agree with TRBD2. With V trimmed by 5 bases and J by 7 bases, 12 bases remained unmatched. The CDR3 is made up of 16 amino acids. Germline V lookup: CDR1 LNHDA, CDR2 SQIVND (reference sequence). Incomplete CDR3 DNA: TGTGCCAGTAGTTATAGCGGGAGTTATGGGACGAATGAG. This translates into CASSYSGSYGTNE. The full CDR3 protein is CASSYSGSYGTNEQFF.

This clone was recorded many times. The read stops 3 residues short of the end of the CDR3; the missing end is completed from the germline J gene. The V gene is TRBV20-1, the J gene TRBJ2-3, with 9 bases matching TRBD1. The CDR3 extends over 15 amino acids. Trimming removed 5 bases from V and 4 bases from J; junction bases left unmatched: 10. Germline CDR1 is DFQATT and CDR2 is SNEGSKA (reference sequence). CDR3 DNA (partial): TGCAGTGCTGACGCGGGACAGGGTATTTCAGATACG. This encodes CSADAGQGISDT. Given in full, the CDR3 is CSADAGQGISDTQYF.

This clone was counted only a few times. The CDR3 goes on 3 residues after the read ends, and that part is filled in from the germline J gene. The chain recombines TRBV30 with TRBJ1-3; D might be TRBD1 (5 bases). With 2 bases removed from V and 1 base from J, the gap between germline ends came to 6 bases. Looked up from germline, CDR1 is GTSNPN and CDR2 is SVGIG (reference sequence). The CDR3 runs to 13 residues. The CDR3 DNA, read in part, is TGTGCCTGGAGTCAGGGATCTGGAAACACC. Amino acid sequence: CAWSQGSGNT. The whole CDR3 region reads CAWSQGSGNTIYF.

At least ten counts were recorded for this clone. The CDR3 goes on 3 residues after the read ends, and that part is filled in from the germline J gene. The V call is TRBV3-1 (or the pseudogene TRBV3-2), the J call TRBJ2-7; possibly TRBD1 for D (5 bases). CDR1 is LGHDT, CDR2 YNNKEL, per germline (reference sequence). Between the trimmed V and J ends, which lost 4 bases and 5 bases, there was a span of 24 bases. The CDR3 covers 17 residues. The CDR3 region is CASSLGFGAGNGNEQYF. CDR3 DNA, as far as it was read: TGTGCCAGCAGCCTCGGTTTCGGTGCAGGGAATGGGAACGAG.

This clone was counted many times. The DNA ends 3 residues before the CDR3 does, and the rest of the CDR3 is filled in from the germline J gene. The rearrangement links TRBV20-1 to TRBJ2-3, with a weak D call TRBD2 (5 bases). Trimming took 2 bases from V and 2 from J, leaving 17 bases between them. This CDR3 is built from 16 residues. Per germline, CDR1 DFQATT and CDR2 SNEGSKA (reference sequence). The CDR3 reads CSARSARLAVTDTQYF. Partial CDR3 DNA: TGCAGTGCTAGATCCGCAAGGCTAGCAGTCACAGATACG.

This clone showed up many times. The CDR3 goes on 3 residues after the read ends, and that part is filled in from the germline J gene. The J gene is TRBJ2-1, the V gene TRBV20-1; 10 bases line up with TRBD2. Germline-derived CDR1 and CDR2 are DFQATT and SNEGSKA (reference sequence). CDR3 length: 13 amino acids. V was clipped by 1 base and J by 7 bases; unmatched bases: 1. The CDR3 DNA, read in part, is TGCAGTGCTAGAGTACTAGCGGGGAATGAG. Translation gives CSARVLAGNE. The complete CDR3 sequence is CSARVLAGNEQFF.

Worth noting for this clone: With the read ending 3 residues before the CDR3 end, the germline J gene is used to fill in that end. V is TRBV25-1 and J is TRBJ2-2; 9 bases are shared with TRBD2. Germline values: CDR1 MGHDK, CDR2 SYGVNS. V shed 1 base and J 6 bases; nucleotides not matched to a gene: 3. The CDR3 extends over 15 amino acids. The DNA read from the CDR3 is TGTGCCAGCAGTGAATCGGTAGCGGGAGCCGGGGAG. This translates into CASSESVAGAGE. The whole CDR3 reads CASSESVAGAGELFF. Together with reference TRBV25-1 and TRBJ2-2, the CDR3 gives the full variable domain: EADIYQTPRYLVIGTGKKITLECSQTMGHDKMYWYQQDPGMELHLIHYSYGVNSTEKGDLSSESTVSRIRTEHFPLTLESARPSHTSQYLCASSESVAGAGELFFGEGSRLTVL.

This clone occurred many times. The read falls 3 residues short of the CDR3 end, and the missing part is taken from the germline J gene. The chain couples TRBV20-1 to TRBJ1-1; possible D gene TRBD1, 5 bases. The germline V gene encodes CDR1 DFQATT and CDR2 SNEGSKA (reference sequence). The CDR3 covers 15 residues. This CDR3 is CSARVGGNGPLKAFF. The sequenced part of the CDR3 DNA is TGCAGTGCTAGAGTCGGGGGGAACGGACCACTGAAG.